This T cell receptor beta chain originates from a study of radiotherapy plus CTLA-4 blockade in lung cancer. Study findings and constraints: Early shifts in blood T cell clones, with interferon-beta, reportedly predicted response best. Blood TCR clones of tumor origin expanded after radiotherapy plus ipilimumab.

TCRdb keeps only in-frame clones here, not all; method: immunoSEQ multiplex PCR. Seen here are roughly 66,000 clones, roughly four fifths observed once, and the top ten hold less than 5%. Remarks on this clone: The antigen remains unidentified.

The CDR3 has 15 amino acids. Germline loops: CDR1 MDHEN, CDR2 SYDVKM. The junction had 7 bases not matched to a gene; V was cut back by 5 bases and J by 4 bases. The specimen was peripheral blood, collected from a patient treated with radiotherapy plus ipilimumab. This sequence was found in a human donor with non-small cell lung cancer who had a partial response to radiotherapy plus ipilimumab. V and J are TRBV28 and TRBJ2-7; 11 nucleotides match TRBD2. The CDR3 here is CASSQPGLAVYEQYF. CDR3 in DNA: TGTGCCAGCAGTCAACCGGGACTAGCGGTGTACGAGCAGTACTTC.